This T cell receptor beta chain was identified in a study of blood T cells in healthy people across ages. Study-level findings and limits: Expanded clonotype shifts may have been confounded, as the donors had an unknown CMV status.

V shed 0 bases and J shed 2 bases, with 13 bases lying between them. This CDR3 region has 16 residues. The germline gives CDR1 SGDLS, CDR2 YYNGEE. Comments on this clonotype: Its antigen is not identified.

Every sample yielded at least 6.5 million isolated PBMCs. Then a second PCR, running roughly 7 to 12 cycles, was carried out with a sample-barcoded 5' primer and a J-beta primer mix. Through a template-switch adaptor with 12 random nucleotides, each cDNA molecule received a tag. One entry per CDR3 protein results from TCRdb running MiXCR on the 5' RACE reads. The sample lists about 780,000 distinct CDR3 sequences, 35% to 60% occurring once. This receptor was taken from a man aged 80 or over in good health. This chain links TRBV9 with TRBJ2-3; D might be TRBD1 (5 bases). Sequenced sample: blood. This CDR3 is CASSVDQGFATDTQYF. For the CDR3, the DNA is TGTGCCAGCAGCGTAGATCAGGGATTTGCCACAGATACGCAGTATTTT.